This TCR beta chain appears in the sequencing data of a study of shared clonotypes between healthy human individuals (TCRdb year 2020). Context from the whole study: Three men and a couple of women, aged 18 to 49 years, made up the cohort. Per donor, leukapheresis produced somewhere between about 0.85 and 10 billion PBMCs. The study deeply sequenced blood TCR repertoires of five healthy adults to estimate repertoire size and the extent of clonotype sharing between individuals. For each donor, CD4 naive and CD4 memory were each given three plates, CD8 naive was given two plates, and CD8 memory was given one plate. To increase sequencing depth and limit assay-specific biases, different laboratories used diverse techniques to prepare libraries and sequence TCR repertoires. General study outcomes and caveats: Compared with non-shared clonotypes, clonotypes shared by all four sorted-subset donors had higher generation probabilities. Sharing across several donors was observed for approximately 4.6% of naive CD4, over 3% of naive CD8, about 2.5% of memory CD4, and roughly 0.4% of memory CD8 clonotypes. Because the study included a small number of donors, the genetic and exposure-history diversity represented was limited. Rarefaction of sorted-subset datasets indicated incomplete sequencing despite the large sequencing depth. Sampling was limited to blood, and TCR repertoires in tissue likely differ from TCR repertoires in blood. Pairwise subsampling led to the expectation that sequencing depth would affect the degree of clonotype sharing among donors. Larger estimated clonotype richness was generally found for naive subsets than for memory subsets.

In this sample, this clone turned up once. What this receptor recognizes is not known. Per-base quality was not reported, and no clone a single base away is much larger than it. The donors were healthy, HIV-negative adults with no recently reported acute infections or vaccinations. Only Caucasian adults living in Nashville, Tennessee, USA were represented among the donors. CD4+ T cells were enriched by magnetic negative selection; naive cells were then positively selected on CD45RA, and the negative fraction formed the memory subset. Blood was obtained by leukapheresis, after which PBMCs were separated by Ficoll-Histopaque density gradient centrifugation and cryopreserved in liquid nitrogen vapor phase. Analytical flow cytometry was used to check the purity and quantity of every magnetically sorted T cell population. Genomic DNA was isolated from each sorted fraction and quantified by UV absorbance on a Nanodrop 2000c.

Using the deep immunoSEQ assay, multiplex PCR amplified TCR CDR3 regions from genomic DNA. Extracted genomic DNA from each cell subset was spread evenly across all wells of several immunoSEQ 96-well plates, with each plate serving as a replicate. For sorted subsets, approximately 210 ng genomic DNA, equal to tens of thousands of T cell genomes, was loaded into each replicate PCR. Purified libraries were quantified with a Qubit 3.0 fluorometer, sized on a Bioanalyzer 2100, and re-quantified with the KAPA Library Quantification kit. Each immunoSEQ 96-well plate was sequenced on its own single-read 150-cycle Illumina NextSeq 550 flow cell. For the original study's pipeline: Because the immunoSEQ output held only junctional sequences and lacked quality scores, the filtering could not match the filtering applied to full-length reads. Sequences were annotated with PyIR, a Python wrapper for IgBLAST v1.9, using IMGT germline references to assign V/J genes and CDR3. Reads were filtered out if the reads had weak V/J assignments (E-value above 1e-6), no CDR3, stop codons, out-of-frame junctions, or ambiguous translated residues. A V3J clonotype was defined by an identical inferred V gene, J gene, and CDR3 amino acid sequence. Percentage overlap between repertoires was calculated by dividing the number of shared unique clonotypes by the size of the smaller repertoire. Richness of each repertoire was evaluated using RTK rarefaction, the Chao1 estimator, and Recon v2.1 estimates of unobserved clonotypes. Generation probabilities were computed with OLGA for all TCRbeta clonotypes obtained by the gDNA method from several donors. In its TCRdb copy, this immuneACCESS table keeps in-frame sequences only and misses some clones. Where compared with another copy, unresolved V genes explain less than half of these, and the others have no known cause. Clone size and the V and J calls come from that table; the DNA yielded D and trimming. The sample table holds 950,000 to 1,100,000 clones, of which about 75% were seen once. In total, the top ten clones hold approximately 1.5% of the sample.

Input material: memory CD4+ T cells sorted from blood. Reading the label with the study, this specimen's cell subset or site is: CD45RA-negative fraction. This receptor was obtained from a man younger than 35 in good health.

The DNA sequence is given as TGTGCCAGCAGCGCACGGCCGATCACAGATACGCAGTATTTT. This encodes CASSARPITDTQYF. The chain is made from TRBV7-8 and TRBJ2-3, with an unclear D gene assignment. The trim is 5 bases for V and 2 bases for J, with a gap of 11 bases between the germline ends. From a lookup of the germline V gene, CDR1 and CDR2 are SGHVS and FQNEAQ. The CDR3 holds 14 amino acids from the cysteine to the phenylalanine. The retained sequence is limited to the CDR3, 42 bases, with the frame set at the first base.